This TCR beta chain originates from a study of shared clonotypes between healthy human individuals (dated by TCRdb to the early 2020s). At the level of the whole study: A few men and two women, aged 18 to 49 years, made up the cohort. For each donor, CD4 naive and CD4 memory were each given three plates, CD8 naive was given two plates, and CD8 memory was given one plate. To estimate repertoire size and how much clonotypes are shared between individuals, the study performed deep sequencing of blood TCR repertoires from about five healthy adults. Libraries were prepared and TCR repertoires were sequenced by different laboratories using diverse techniques, in order to increase sequencing depth and limit assay-specific biases. Per donor, leukapheresis produced somewhere between about 0.8 and 9 billion PBMCs. Results and caveats for the whole study, not just this receptor: Based on pairwise subsampling, the degree of clonotype sharing among donors was expected to be affected by sequencing depth. Compared with non-shared clonotypes, clonotypes shared by all four sorted-subset donors had higher generation probabilities. Estimated clonotype richness was generally larger for naive than for memory subsets. The genetic and exposure-history diversity represented was limited by the small number of donors. Even with the large sequencing depth, rarefaction of the sorted-subset datasets indicated that sequencing was incomplete. Sharing across several donors was observed for about 5% of naive CD4, over 3% of naive CD8, over 2% of memory CD4, and about 0.38% of memory CD8 clonotypes. Sampling was restricted to blood, and TCR repertoires in tissues likely differ from the TCR repertoires found in blood.

This clone showed up just once. Its antigen is still unknown. The record has no base qualities; no much larger clone is one base away. The donors were healthy, HIV-negative adults who had no recently reported acute infections or vaccinations. All donors were Caucasian adults living in Nashville, Tennessee, USA. Magnetic negative selection was used to enrich CD4+ T cells, after which naive cells were positively selected on CD45RA and the negative fraction became the memory subset. Blood was collected by leukapheresis, and PBMCs were isolated by Ficoll-Histopaque density gradient centrifugation and then cryopreserved in liquid nitrogen vapor phase. Purity and quantity of every magnetically sorted T cell population were checked by analytical flow cytometry. Genomic DNA was isolated from every sorted fraction and measured by UV absorbance on a Nanodrop 2000c. Clipping removes 3 bases from V and 2 bases from J, with 8 as the unmatched junction base count. Taken from the germline V gene (reference sequence), the CDR1 and CDR2 loops are LNHDA and SQIVND. Taken from cysteine to phenylalanine, the CDR3 has 16 residues. The only DNA kept is the CDR3, 48 bases in frame from the first base.

TCR CDR3 regions were amplified from genomic DNA by multiplex PCR using the deep immunoSEQ assay. Genomic DNA extracted from each cell subset was distributed evenly over all wells of several immunoSEQ 96-well plates, and each plate served as one replicate. For sorted subsets, 200 ng of genomic DNA, equivalent to some 30,000 T cell genomes, went into each replicate PCR. Purified libraries were measured with a Qubit 3.0 fluorometer, size-checked on a Bioanalyzer 2100, and measured again with the KAPA Library Quantification kit. Every immunoSEQ 96-well plate was sequenced on a separate single-read 150-cycle Illumina NextSeq 550 flow cell. Per the authors' processing: Because the immunoSEQ output included only junctional sequences and no quality scores, the filtering could not be the same as the filtering used for full-length reads. To assign V/J genes and CDR3, sequences were annotated using PyIR, a Python wrapper for IgBLAST v1.9, with IMGT germline references. Reads were filtered out if the reads had weak V/J assignments (E-value above 1e-6), no CDR3, stop codons, out-of-frame junctions, or ambiguous translated residues. V3J clonotypes were defined as sequences sharing the same inferred V gene, J gene, and CDR3 amino acid sequence. Percentage overlap between repertoires was computed as shared unique clonotypes divided by the size of the smaller repertoire. Repertoire richness was assessed with RTK rarefaction, the Chao1 estimator, and Recon v2.1 estimates of unobserved clonotypes. For all TCRbeta clonotypes obtained by the gDNA method from a handful of donors, generation probabilities were computed with OLGA. The clones in this table, taken by TCRdb from immuneACCESS, are in-frame only. Not every clone is retained; where verified, under half of the shortfall comes from an unresolved V gene, and the cause of the rest is unknown. The V and J calls and clone size are taken from that table; D and trimming were inferred from the DNA. Counted in this sample were about 710,000 clones; around 70% of them appeared once. Less than 2% of the sample lies in the top ten.

The sequencing input was memory CD4+ T cells sorted from blood. Reading the label with the study, this specimen's cell subset or site is: CD45RA-negative fraction. The chain couples TRBV19 to TRBJ2-7, with 9 junctional bases fitting TRBD2. This clonotype originated in a woman aged 30 to 39 in good health. The CDR3 region has the sequence CASSIGLASQAYEQYF. The DNA sequence is TGTGCCAGTAGTATCGGACTAGCGAGTCAAGCCTACGAGCAGTACTTC.